Each of the 6 T cell receptor beta chains below was sequenced from the same sample in a study of blood T cells in healthy people across ages. It was with a sample-barcoded 5' primer and a J-beta primer mix that a second PCR of roughly 7 to 12 cycles was run. Each CDR3 protein gets one entry after TCRdb re-called the 5' RACE reads with MiXCR. The data show about 2 million distinct CDR3 sequences, about 50% seen once. Sequenced material: blood. Receptor source: a woman aged 40 to 50 in good health.

J is TRBJ2-6 and V is TRBV4-2; 9 positions match TRBD1. The germline CDR1 and CDR2 sequences are LGHNA and YNFKEQ. With V trimmed by 0 bases and J by 5 bases, 8 bases remained unmatched. The length of the CDR3 is 18 residues. The CDR3 loop is CASSQDRGQGSRANVLTF. DNA for the CDR3: TGTGCCAGCAGCCAAGATCGCGGACAGGGGTCGCGGGCCAACGTCCTGACTTTC.

The J gene is TRBJ1-5, the V gene TRBV6-9; TRBD1 is a possible D gene (5 bases). V lost 2 bases and J 2 bases, leaving 13 bases between the germline ends. Looked up from germline, CDR1 is MNHGY and CDR2 is SVAAGI. The CDR3 has 16 amino acids. The CDR3 reads CASSYRSGPGNQPQHF. The DNA for the CDR3 is TGTGCCAGCAGTTATCGGTCAGGGCCGGGCAATCAGCCCCAGCATTTT.

This rearrangement joins TRBV7-2 to TRBJ2-2, with 8 bases matching TRBD2. The V gene end was trimmed by 8 bases and the J gene end by 5 bases; junction bases not matched to a gene: 4. The CDR3 length is 13 residues. CDR1 is SGHTA and CDR2 is FQGNSA in the germline V gene. CDR3 protein: CASASGPTGELFF. The CDR3 DNA follows: TGTGCCAGCGCTAGCGGGCCGACCGGGGAGCTGTTTTTT.

J is TRBJ1-2 and V is TRBV25-1; 8 bases align to TRBD1. Germline V lookup: CDR1 MGHDK, CDR2 SYGVNS. CDR3 length equals 14 residues. V shed 3 bases, J shed 5 bases, and the junction held 5 bases outside the gene matches. CDR3 in amino acids: CASSEAGGAYGYTF. For the CDR3, the DNA is TGTGCCAGCAGTGAGGCAGGGGGCGCTTATGGCTACACCTTC.

This clonotype turned up a few times. V gene TRBV3-1 combines with J gene TRBJ2-1, with 7 bases identical to TRBD2. V was pared by 2 bases and J by 7 bases, with 11 bases of the junction left unmatched. The CDR3 runs to 16 residues. Germline lookup yields CDR1 LGHDT and CDR2 YNNKEL (reference sequence). The CDR3 DNA follows: TGTGCCAGCAGCCAATGGACGGGGGGAATGAGTAATGAGCAGTTCTTC. Its translation is CASSQWTGGMSNEQFF.

The CDR3 nucleotides are TGCGCCAGCAGCCTACTGACTAGCGGGGGGGCAGGCGAGCAGTACTTC. It translates to CASSLLTSGGAGEQYF. The chain recombines TRBV5-1 with TRBJ2-7; the match to TRBD2 covers 14 bases. The germline CDR1 and CDR2 sequences are SGHRS and YFSETQ. The CDR3 is 16 amino acids. V was clipped by 4 bases and J by 6 bases; unmatched bases: 9.